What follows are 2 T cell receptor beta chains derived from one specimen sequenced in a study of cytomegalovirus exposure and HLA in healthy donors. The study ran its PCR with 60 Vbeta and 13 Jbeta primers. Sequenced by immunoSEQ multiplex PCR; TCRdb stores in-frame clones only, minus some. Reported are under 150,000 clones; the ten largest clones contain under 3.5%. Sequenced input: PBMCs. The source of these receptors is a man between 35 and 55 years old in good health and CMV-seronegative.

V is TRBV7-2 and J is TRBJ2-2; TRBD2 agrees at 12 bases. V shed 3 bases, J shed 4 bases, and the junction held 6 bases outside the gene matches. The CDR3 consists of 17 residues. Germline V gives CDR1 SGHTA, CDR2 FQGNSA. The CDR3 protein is CASSFPGLAGTTGELFF. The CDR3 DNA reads TGTGCCAGCAGCTTCCCAGGACTAGCGGGGACCACCGGGGAGCTGTTTTTT.

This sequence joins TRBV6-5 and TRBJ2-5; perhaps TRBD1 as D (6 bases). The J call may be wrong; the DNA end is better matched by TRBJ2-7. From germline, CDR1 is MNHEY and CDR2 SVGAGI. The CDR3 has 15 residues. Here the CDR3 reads CASSGGATGSYEQYF. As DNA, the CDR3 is TGTGCCAGCAGTGGAGGCGCTACAGGGTCTTACGAGCAGTACTTC.